The clone carrying this T cell receptor beta chain turned up a few times. V was trimmed by 5 bases and J by 4 bases, leaving 12 bases between them. The CDR3 is made up of 14 amino acids. This sample stems from a study of blood T cells in healthy people across ages. Background on the study: The capture of about one barcoded beta molecule per two T cells was achieved by template switching.

A sample-barcoded 5' primer and a J-beta primer mix were used in a second PCR of roughly 7 to 12 cycles. One entry per CDR3 protein, called by TCRdb with MiXCR from the 5' RACE reads. This sample has approximately 600,000 distinct CDR3 sequences, with 58% found just once. The chain joins TRBV12-3 or TRBV12-4 to TRBJ1-5; no definite D call. The TCR comes from a man in his fifties or sixties in good health. Sequences were obtained from blood. Written as DNA, the CDR3 is TGTGCCAGCAGTCCCAGTCTTAGTAATCAGCCCCAGCATTTT. Translation: CASSPSLSNQPQHF.